A single sample gave rise to the 21 T cell receptor beta chains below, sequenced in a study of cytomegalovirus exposure and HLA in healthy donors. Use of 60 Vbeta and 13 Jbeta primers characterized the PCR. The repertoire was sequenced with immunoSEQ multiplex PCR; TCRdb's copy has only in-frame clones and lacks some. The repertoire holds about 52,000 clones, with roughly 60% as singletons. Sample: PBMCs. The receptor source for this set is a human donor in good health.

The gene calls are TRBV12-5 and TRBJ1-2; TRBD1 matches at 8 bases. This CDR3 is 13 amino acids long. J was trimmed by 2 bases and V by 4 bases; bases with no gene match: 0. Germline CDR1 LGHNT, CDR2 FRNRAP. CDR3 DNA: TGTGCTAGTGGTTGGACAGGGAACTATGGCTACACCTTC. It yields the protein CASGWTGNYGYTF. Supplemented by reference TRBV12-5 and TRBJ1-2, the full variable domain reads DARVTQTPRHKVTEMGQEVTMRCQPILGHNTVFWYRQTMMQGLELLAYFRNRAPLDDSGMPKDRFSAEMPDATLATLKIQPSEPRDSAVYFCASGWTGNYGYTFGSGTRLTVV.

The rearrangement joins TRBV30 to TRBJ1-3; D uncertain. This CDR3 contains 14 residues. The V end lost 0 bases, the J end lost 0 bases, and 6 bases lay between the germline ends. Germline assignment: CDR1 GTSNPN and CDR2 SVGIG (reference sequence). CDR3 sequence reads: CAWSVGGSGNTIYF. The DNA for the CDR3 is TGTGCCTGGAGTGTAGGCGGCTCTGGAAACACCATATATTTT.

This clone showed up just once. The rearrangement uses TRBV6-5 and TRBJ1-2; D is unclear. CDR3 length: 11 residues. V shed 8 bases and J shed 1 base, with 5 bases lying between them. CDR1 and CDR2 (germline): MNHEY, SVGAGI. CDR3: CASGDNYGYTF. DNA of the CDR3: TGTGCCAGCGGAGATAACTATGGCTACACCTTC.

The V call is TRBV5-1, the J call TRBJ2-7, with 7 bases fitting TRBD1. CDR3 length: 16 amino acids. Per germline, CDR1 SGHRS and CDR2 YFSETQ. The junction had 17 bases not matched to a gene; V was cut back by 6 bases and J by 5 bases. CDR3 loop: CASTLSLGTEGDEQYF. The DNA for the CDR3 is TGCGCCAGCACTCTGAGTCTAGGGACAGAAGGAGACGAGCAGTACTTC.

The V gene is TRBV7-9, the J gene TRBJ2-7, with 9 bases fitting TRBD1. The V and J ends lost 4 bases and 1 base, in that order; junction bases with no gene match: 5. Germline assignment: CDR1 SEHNR and CDR2 FQNEAQ (reference sequence). The CDR3 runs to 15 residues. CDR3 DNA sequence: TGTGCCAGCAGCTCCAACAGGGGGCATTCCTACGAGCAGTACTTC. Its protein is CASSSNRGHSYEQYF. Complete variable domain (other parts from reference TRBV7-9 and TRBJ2-7): DTGVSQNPRHKITKRGQNVTFRCDPISEHNRLYWYRQTLGQGPEFLTYFQNEAQLEKSRLLSDRFSAERPKGSFSTLEIQRTEQGDSAMYLCASSSNRGHSYEQYFGPGTRLTVT.

In this sample, this clone turned up a few times. The chain carries TRBV4-3 and TRBJ2-7; TRBD1 might be the D (6 bases). Germline V lookup: CDR1 LGHNA, CDR2 YSLEER. The CDR3 covers 15 residues. Trimming removed 0 bases at V and 5 bases at J, with 14 bases between. The CDR3 DNA reads TGCGCCAGCAGCCAAGATAACGCAGGGGCCGACGAGCAGTACTTC. It specifies CASSQDNAGADEQYF.

This clone appeared a single time. The rearrangement joins TRBV27 to TRBJ1-1, with 8 bases matching TRBD1. The junction had 4 bases not matched to a gene; V was cut back by 5 bases and J by 5 bases. The CDR3 consists of 13 residues. Germline CDR1 is MNHEY and CDR2 is SMNVEV (reference sequence). CDR3: CASSTYRGTEAFF. For the CDR3, the DNA is TGTGCCAGCAGTACGTACAGGGGGACTGAAGCTTTCTTT.

Turning to this clone: Different DNA sequences within this sample yield the same CDR3. V is TRBV5-1 and J is TRBJ1-2; D remains unclear. There are 14 residues in the CDR3. From germline, CDR1 is SGHRS and CDR2 YFSETQ. V lost 0 bases to trimming and J lost 0 bases, with 6 bases between them. Written as DNA, the CDR3 is TGCGCCAGCAGCTTGGTCGCAGCTAACTATGGCTACACCTTC. It is translated as CASSLVAANYGYTF.

This clone was detected once. The chain combines TRBV5-1 with TRBJ2-7; unclear D gene. The CDR3 length is 15 residues. The germline V and J ends were trimmed by 3 bases and 2 bases, with 15 bases remaining between them. Germline V gene data show CDR1 as SGHRS and CDR2 as YFSETQ. CDR3 bases: TGCGCCAGCAGCTCGAACAGATACCCGACCTACGAGCAGTACTTC. Translation gives CASSSNRYPTYEQYF.

This rearrangement joins TRBV30 to TRBJ2-7, with D perhaps TRBD2 (5 bases). Germline values: CDR1 GTSNPN, CDR2 SVGIG (reference sequence). Trimming left V 0 bases short and J 2 bases short, with 11 bases between. The CDR3 runs to 14 residues. The CDR3 loop is CAWSVPEGAYEQYF. Here the CDR3 DNA reads TGTGCCTGGAGTGTACCTGAGGGTGCCTACGAGCAGTACTTC.

J is TRBJ1-2 and V is TRBV5-8; weak D call: TRBD1 (6 bases). The V and J ends lost 2 bases and 2 bases respectively, with 13 bases between them. Germline CDR1 and CDR2: SGHTS and YDEGEE. The CDR3 has 15 amino acids. Written as DNA, the CDR3 is TGTGCCAGCAGCTTCGCGGGGGGGCCCAACTATGGCTACACCTTC. The encoded protein is CASSFAGGPNYGYTF.

V is TRBV10-3 and J is TRBJ2-5, with D possibly matching TRBD2 (5 bases). In germline, CDR1 is ENHRY, CDR2 SYGVKD. The CDR3 spans 13 residues. V was pared by 4 bases and J by 1 base, with 7 bases between. The CDR3 reads CAISAGLQETQYF. CDR3 in DNA: TGTGCCATCAGTGCAGGACTCCAAGAGACCCAGTACTTC.

The chain recombines TRBV30 with TRBJ2-7; D is perhaps TRBD1 (6 bases). The V gene's germline CDR1 is GTSNPN and CDR2 SVGIG (reference sequence). The CDR3 spans 13 residues. Between the trimmed V and J ends, which lost 7 bases and 2 bases, there was a span of 15 bases. The CDR3 bases are TGTGCCTTTAGCCGGGACACTCCCTACGAGCAGTACTTC. Protein sequence: CAFSRDTPYEQYF.

This clone was seen a few times. Additional DNA sequences in this sample encode the identical CDR3. The chain has TRBV2 and TRBJ1-1; D gene unclear. Looked up from germline, CDR1 is SNHLY and CDR2 is FYNNEI. The CDR3 contains 13 residues. V was pared by 5 bases and J by 4 bases, with 11 bases between. The CDR3 is CASSRDRGTEAFF. The CDR3 region has the DNA TGTGCCAGCAGTAGGGATCGGGGCACTGAAGCTTTCTTT.

The chain recombines TRBV6-6 with TRBJ1-4, with D possibly matching TRBD1 (5 bases). The germline V gene has CDR1 MNHNY and CDR2 SVGAGI (reference sequence). This CDR3 is built from 16 residues. V gave up 1 base and J gave up 0 bases, with 9 bases separating them. The CDR3 reads CASSYFDRATNEKLFF. CDR3 nucleotide sequence: TGTGCCAGCAGTTACTTCGACAGAGCAACTAATGAAAAACTGTTTTTT.

J is TRBJ1-3 and V is TRBV29-1, with D possibly TRBD1 on 6 matching bases. The CDR3 has 12 residues. Trimming took off 5 bases at V and 5 bases at J, with 10 bases between the two ends. Germline V CDR1 and CDR2: SQVTM, ANQGSEA. The CDR3 nucleotides are TGCAGCGTTACGGGACACCGAAACACCATATATTTT. It specifies CSVTGHRNTIYF.

This sequence joins TRBV11-2 and TRBJ2-2; D gene uncertain. V shed 5 bases and J shed 4 bases, with 11 bases lying between them. Germline values: CDR1 SGHAT, CDR2 FQNNGV. CDR3 length equals 14 residues. The CDR3 is CASSASGPTGELFF. CDR3 DNA sequence: TGTGCCAGCAGCGCGTCCGGTCCCACCGGGGAGCTGTTTTTT.

This rearrangement joins TRBV9 to TRBJ2-1; TRBD2 matches 7 bases. The CDR3 is made up of 13 amino acids. The germline gives CDR1 SGDLS, CDR2 YYNGEE. V shed 2 bases and J 15 bases; nucleotides not matched to a gene: 11. CDR3 sequence: CASSVIGAGVTFF. CDR3 DNA: TGTGCCAGCAGCGTGATCGGGGCGGGGGTTACGTTCTTC.

The chain is built from TRBV19 and TRBJ1-5, with D tentatively TRBD1 (5 bases). The CDR3 sequence is 16 residues long. The V and J ends lost 4 bases and 1 base respectively, with 14 bases between them. The V gene's germline CDR1 is LNHDA and CDR2 SQIVND (reference sequence). CDR3 residues: CASSKAGGLSNQPQHF. The CDR3 coding sequence is TGTGCCAGTAGTAAAGCGGGGGGGTTGAGCAATCAGCCCCAGCATTTT.

V gene TRBV10-3 combines with J gene TRBJ2-3; TRBD2 aligns across 7 bases. The V gene end was trimmed by 3 bases and the J gene end by 2 bases; junction bases not matched to a gene: 8. This CDR3 is built from 16 residues. Germline lookup yields CDR1 ENHRY and CDR2 SYGVKD. CDR3 bases: TGTGCCATCAGTGATGGGCTAGCGGAAAACACAGATACGCAGTATTTT. It codes for CAISDGLAENTDTQYF.

The sample holds one count of this clone. The chain employs TRBV5-1 and TRBJ2-7; TRBD1 might be the D (6 bases). Germline CDR1 and CDR2: SGHRS and YFSETQ. This CDR3 is built from 14 residues. Trimming shortened V by 5 bases and J by 9 bases, and 21 bases separated the two germline ends. The DNA of the CDR3 is TGCGCCAGCAGAGGTCGGACAGCGCCCGAACGGCAGTACTTC. Residues: CASRGRTAPERQYF.